Presented here are 7 T cell receptor beta chains from one specimen sequenced in a study of blood T cell repertoires in COVID-19. Method: immunoSEQ multiplex PCR; TCRdb's copy keeps in-frame clones and lacks some. The table records fewer than 350,000 clones, roughly nine tenths of them present only once. Specimen: peripheral blood. These receptors were collected from a woman aged 25 to 39 with COVID-19, enrolled during active disease.

J is TRBJ1-2 and V is TRBV7-9, with no clear D. Trimming shortened V by 4 bases and J by 3 bases, and 18 bases separated the two germline ends. The germline gives CDR1 SEHNR, CDR2 FQNEAQ (reference sequence). The CDR3 runs to 16 residues. The CDR3 region is CASSSISNPRDYGYTF. CDR3 nucleotide sequence: TGTGCCAGCAGCTCCATTTCTAATCCCCGGGACTATGGCTACACCTTC.

The V gene is TRBV25-1, the J gene TRBJ2-3, with D hard to call. V shed 5 bases and J shed 0 bases, with 9 bases lying between them. The CDR3 is 14 residues long. The germline V gene encodes CDR1 MGHDK and CDR2 SYGVNS. The DNA for the CDR3 is TGTGCCAGCAGTCCTCTCGGGAGCACAGATACGCAGTATTTT. Translating gives CASSPLGSTDTQYF.

The chain joins TRBV20-1 to TRBJ2-3; unclear D gene. V lost 3 bases to trimming and J lost 3 bases, with 10 bases between them. The CDR3 is 13 residues long. The germline V gene encodes CDR1 DFQATT and CDR2 SNEGSKA (reference sequence). The CDR3, as DNA: TGCAGTGCTAGTGTCAGGATAACAGATACGCAGTATTTT. Translation gives CSASVRITDTQYF.

This chain links TRBV7-9 with TRBJ1-2, with 8 bases fitting TRBD1. The CDR3 sequence is 13 residues long. The V gene end was trimmed by 6 bases and the J gene end by 4 bases; junction bases not matched to a gene: 4. From germline, CDR1 is SEHNR and CDR2 FQNEAQ (reference sequence). The CDR3: CASRGQGTYGYTF. In nucleotides, the CDR3 is TGTGCCAGCAGAGGACAGGGTACCTATGGCTACACCTTC.

The CDR3 protein is CASSQDPGGAGVQPQHF. CDR3 bases: TGCGCCAGCAGCCAAGATCCTGGGGGGGCGGGTGTGCAGCCCCAGCATTTT. The rearrangement joins TRBV4-1 to TRBJ1-5; D is perhaps TRBD1 (6 bases). Per the germline V gene, CDR1 is MGHRA and CDR2 is YSYEKL. This CDR3 is 17 amino acids long. The V gene lost 0 bases and the J gene lost 7 bases, with 19 bases spanning the gap.

The J gene is TRBJ2-7, the V gene TRBV4-1; possibly TRBD1 for D (5 bases). Looked up from germline, CDR1 is MGHRA and CDR2 is YSYEKL. The V and J ends lost 1 base and 3 bases respectively, with 7 bases between them. This CDR3 spans 13 amino acids. As DNA, the CDR3 is TGCGCCAGCAGCCAAGGACAGAACTACGAGCAGTACTTC. Translation: CASSQGQNYEQYF.

V usage is TRBV5-1 and J usage is TRBJ2-5, with TRBD1 matching over 7 bases. The germline CDR1 and CDR2 sequences are SGHRS and YFSETQ. The V and J ends lost 4 bases and 2 bases, in that order; junction bases with no gene match: 11. CDR3 length: 16 amino acids. The DNA for the CDR3 is TGCGCCAGCAGCGCGGGTTCGACAGGGAGACAAGAGACCCAGTACTTC. Its translation: CASSAGSTGRQETQYF.